This record looks at one T cell receptor (beta chain) sequence and its context. The sample is drawn from a study of shared clonotypes between healthy human individuals. Sequencing was performed with immunoSEQ multiplex PCR; in TCRdb, only in-frame clones are kept and a portion is missing. In the table there are 2,500,000 or so clones, just under 95% of which are singletons. The origin of this receptor is a young man in good health. Some clones in this sample may be carry-over from other donors' samples. The source material was naive CD4+ T cells from PBMCs. Noted subset: CD45RA+ positively selected.

CDR3 region: CASSPIGGLSHEQYF. As DNA, the CDR3 is TGTGCCAGCAGCCCGATCGGGGGTCTGTCCCACGAGCAGTACTTC. The chain links TRBV6-5 to TRBJ2-7, with a possible D match to TRBD2 (6 bases). V was cut by 6 bases and J by 5 bases, with 20 bases left in between. Germline V lookup: CDR1 MNHEY, CDR2 SVGAGI. CDR3 length: 15 amino acids.